This T cell receptor (beta chain) was documented in a study of cytomegalovirus exposure and HLA in healthy donors. Findings of the study overall: In vitro assays verified that three CMV-associated chains recognized CMV antigens specifically. At a 0.05 false discovery rate, a later analysis found some 18,000 TCR beta sequences to be associated with HLA alleles. What was likely a sequencing artifact was a cluster of highly shared sequence variants.

V dropped 4 bases and J dropped 4; count of bases not matched to a gene: 16. This CDR3 has 17 residues. The germline CDR1 and CDR2 sequences are SGHNT and YYREEE (reference sequence). The PCR ran on 60 Vbeta and 13 Jbeta primers. Assay: immunoSEQ multiplex PCR; the TCRdb copy retains only in-frame clones and omits some. The table records 150,000 to 200,000 clones, approximately 80% of them present only once. A remark on this clone: The antigen remains unidentified.

The material sequenced was PBMCs. This chain links TRBV5-4 with TRBJ1-1, with 7 positions matching TRBD1. The TCR originated in a boy aged 2 to 10 in good health and CMV-seronegative. CDR3 residues: CASSVDNKGASGTEAFF. The CDR3 nucleotides read TGTGCCAGCAGCGTGGATAATAAGGGGGCCTCGGGCACTGAAGCTTTCTTT. The variable domain in full, with the rest retrieved from reference TRBV5-4 and TRBJ1-1, is ETGVTQSPTHLIKTRGQQVTLRCSSQSGHNTVSWYQQALGQGPQFIFQYYREEENGRGNFPPRFSGLQFPNYSSELNVNALELDDSALYLCASSVDNKGASGTEAFFGQGTRLTVV.